This T cell receptor beta chain was obtained from a study of blood T cell repertoires in COVID-19. About the study: Acute and convalescent COVID-19 specimens originated in the United States, Italy and Spain.

Produced via immunoSEQ multiplex PCR; TCRdb's table is partial and in-frame only. The sample yields about 140,000 clones, 75% to 90% seen once. Trimming removed 3 bases from V and 6 bases from J, with 14 bases in between. CDR3 size: 14 residues. Germline V lookup: CDR1 MDHEN, CDR2 SYDVKM. V gene TRBV28 combines with J gene TRBJ2-5; D gene ambiguous. The source is a woman in her fifties or sixties with active COVID-19. The source material was peripheral blood. CDR3 DNA: TGTGCCAGCAGTTTGCCACCTGGCCAGAAGACCCAGTACTTC. It yields the protein CASSLPPGQKTQYF.